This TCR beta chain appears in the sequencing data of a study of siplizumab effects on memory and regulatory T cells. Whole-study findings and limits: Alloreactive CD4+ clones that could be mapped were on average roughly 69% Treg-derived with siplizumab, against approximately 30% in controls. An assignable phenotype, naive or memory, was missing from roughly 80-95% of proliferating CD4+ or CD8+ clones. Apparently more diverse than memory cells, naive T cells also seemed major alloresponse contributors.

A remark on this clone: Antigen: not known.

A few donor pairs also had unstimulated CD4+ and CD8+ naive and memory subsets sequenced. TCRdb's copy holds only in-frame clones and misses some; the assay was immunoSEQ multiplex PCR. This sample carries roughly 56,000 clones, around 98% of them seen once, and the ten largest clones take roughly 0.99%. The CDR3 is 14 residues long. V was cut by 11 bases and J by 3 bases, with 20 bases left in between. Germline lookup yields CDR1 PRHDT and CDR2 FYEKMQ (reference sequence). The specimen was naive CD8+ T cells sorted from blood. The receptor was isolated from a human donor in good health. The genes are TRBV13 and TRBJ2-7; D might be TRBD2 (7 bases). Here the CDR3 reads CACGGRDGVYEQYF. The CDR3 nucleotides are TGTGCCTGCGGGGGCCGGGACGGTGTCTACGAGCAGTACTTC.